Below are 32 T cell receptor beta chains sequenced from a single sample in a study of blood T cell repertoires in COVID-19. Data came from immunoSEQ multiplex PCR; TCRdb stores just in-frame clones and leaves some out. Found here are about 75,000 clones, more than 65% of them singletons; the top ten hold about 5%. Sample: peripheral blood. The receptors were gathered from an elderly woman with active or convalescent COVID-19.

The table lists this clone with a few counts. For the CDR3, the DNA is TGTGCCAGCAGCTTAAGGGGACTAGCGGGTGGCGGGGAGCTGTTTTTT. Residues: CASSLRGLAGGGELFF. This chain connects TRBV7-2 to TRBJ2-2; 12 bases are a match to TRBD2. Germline loops: CDR1 SGHTA, CDR2 FQGNSA. With 2 bases clipped from V and 7 bases from J, the junction kept 5 bases outside the gene matches. CDR3 length equals 16 residues.

This chain uses TRBV27 with TRBJ1-5; possible D gene TRBD1, 5 bases. Per the germline V gene, CDR1 is MNHEY and CDR2 is SMNVEV (reference sequence). Trimming took off 6 bases at V and 7 bases at J, with 22 bases between the two ends. The CDR3 has 16 residues. The CDR3 sequence: CASSPGGGTPNQPQHF. The CDR3, as DNA: TGTGCCAGCAGCCCCGGAGGAGGGACCCCGAACCAGCCCCAGCATTTT.

The gene calls are TRBV29-1 and TRBJ2-4; a possible D gene is TRBD1 (5 bases). CDR1 is SQVTM and CDR2 is ANQGSEA in the germline V gene. The CDR3 extends over 13 amino acids. Trimming shortened V by 4 bases and J by 3 bases, and 10 bases separated the two germline ends. The CDR3, as DNA: TGCAGCGTTGCTGGCCAGGGCAAAAACATTCAGTACTTC. Translated, it gives CSVAGQGKNIQYF. The whole variable domain, remainder taken from reference TRBV29-1 and TRBJ2-4, is SAVISQKPSRDICQRGTSLTIQCQVDSQVTMMFWYRQQPGQSLTLIATANQGSEATYESGFVIDKFPISRPNLTFSTLTVSNMSPEDSSIYLCSVAGQGKNIQYFGAGTRLSVL.

The chain combines TRBV3-1 (or the pseudogene TRBV3-2) with TRBJ2-7, with D tentatively TRBD1 (6 bases). CDR3 length: 15 residues. V dropped 5 bases and J dropped 5 bases, with 19 bases sitting between them. Germline V gives CDR1 LGHDT, CDR2 YNNKEL (reference sequence). The CDR3 coding sequence is TGTGCCAGCAGCTTATCCGGGGCAAAGGGGGACGAGCAGTACTTC. This gives the protein CASSLSGAKGDEQYF.

A few counts support this clone. V and J are TRBV19 and TRBJ1-2; 8 bases align to TRBD1. Germline V gives CDR1 LNHDA, CDR2 SQIVND (reference sequence). CDR3 length: 17 amino acids. V shed 2 bases, J shed 1 base, and the junction held 9 bases outside the gene matches. The CDR3 loop is CASSIKTGAPLNYGYTF. The CDR3 DNA is TGTGCCAGTAGTATAAAGACAGGGGCCCCCCTTAACTATGGCTACACCTTC.

V gene TRBV24-1 combines with J gene TRBJ1-4; D might be TRBD1 (5 bases). The CDR3 has 17 amino acids. Germline V CDR1 and CDR2: KGHDR, SFDVKD. The V gene lost 12 bases and the J gene lost 6 bases, with 28 bases spanning the gap. In DNA, the CDR3 is TGTGCCCGCGGGGCCGTAACCTACTACCAAGCCGATGAAAAACTGTTTTTT. Its translation is CARGAVTYYQADEKLFF.

This sequence joins TRBV4-3 and TRBJ2-2, with D possibly being TRBD1 (6 bases). The CDR3 loop spans 17 amino acids. The germline CDR1 and CDR2 sequences are LGHNA and YSLEER. Trimming pared 4 bases from V and 2 bases from J, leaving 17 bases between. CDR3 in amino acids: CASSLGQNSLNTGELFF. CDR3 nucleotides: TGCGCCAGCAGCCTTGGACAGAACTCATTAAACACCGGGGAGCTGTTTTTT.

The V and J genes are TRBV28 and TRBJ1-1, with D tentatively TRBD1 (6 bases). Germline loops: CDR1 MDHEN, CDR2 SYDVKM. The CDR3 is 13 amino acids. Trimming removed 8 bases at V and 4 bases at J, with 14 bases between. DNA for the CDR3: TGTGCCAGCGGTCGCCACAGGGTCACTGAAGCTTTCTTT. Its translation is CASGRHRVTEAFF.

The table lists this clone with a count of one. The chain carries TRBV6-2 or TRBV6-3 and TRBJ2-6; TRBD1 aligns across 11 bases. V trimming: 5 bases; J trimming: 1 base; junction bases outside the gene matches: 7. This CDR3 has 18 amino acids. The germline V gene encodes CDR1 MNHEY and CDR2 SVGEGT. CDR3 protein: CASSAGQGAYSGANVLTF. In nucleotides, the CDR3 is TGTGCCAGCAGTGCCGGACAGGGGGCTTATTCTGGGGCCAACGTCCTGACTTTC.

The V call is TRBV6-5, the J call TRBJ1-1; TRBD1 matches 9 bases. The J segment lost 5 bases and the V segment lost 7 bases, leaving 8 bases of the junction unmatched. The CDR3 loop spans 14 amino acids. Germline V gene lookup returns CDR1 MNHEY and CDR2 SVGAGI. Here the CDR3 DNA reads TGTGCCAGCAACAACAGGGGGCGCGGGACTGAAGCTTTCTTT. Amino acid sequence: CASNNRGRGTEAFF.

The J gene is TRBJ1-5, the V gene TRBV27, with 7 bases fitting TRBD1. The CDR3 is 15 residues long. V shed 6 bases and J 5 bases; nucleotides not matched to a gene: 10. CDR1 and CDR2 (germline): MNHEY, SMNVEV (reference sequence). CDR3 DNA sequence: TGTGCCAGCAGCCCCAGGGGGTCGTCCCATCAGCCCCAGCATTTT. Translated: CASSPRGSSHQPQHF.

Only one count was recorded for this clone. Within the sample, other DNA sequences also encode this same CDR3. V gene TRBV3-1 (or the pseudogene TRBV3-2) combines with J gene TRBJ1-4; D uncertain. Trimming stripped 0 bases from V and 4 bases from J, with 3 bases between. From germline, CDR1 is LGHDT and CDR2 YNNKEL (reference sequence). This CDR3 has 13 residues. DNA for the CDR3: TGTGCCAGCAGCCAAGACTTTAATGAAAAACTGTTTTTT. It encodes CASSQDFNEKLFF.

This chain uses TRBV30 with TRBJ2-1, with no clear D. The CDR3 contains 12 residues. V was clipped by 2 bases and J by 3 bases, with 5 bases between them. The germline CDR1 and CDR2 sequences are GTSNPN and SVGIG (reference sequence). CDR3 in amino acids: CAWSLVYNEQFF. The DNA of the CDR3 is TGTGCCTGGAGTCTAGTCTACAATGAGCAGTTCTTC.

As DNA, the CDR3 is TGTGCCAGCACGCGGACAGGGGGCGAAAAACTGTTTTTT. It specifies CASTRTGGEKLFF. The V call is TRBV12-3 or TRBV12-4, the J call TRBJ1-4; TRBD1 matches 11 bases. J was trimmed by 8 bases and V by 7 bases; bases with no gene match: 3. CDR3 length: 13 residues.

This clone was observed once. CDR3 protein: CASSKGLANTGELFF. The DNA for the CDR3 is TGTGCCAGTAGTAAAGGACTAGCGAACACCGGGGAGCTGTTTTTT. This chain joins TRBV19 and TRBJ2-2; 7 bases agree with TRBD2. Germline lookup yields CDR1 LNHDA and CDR2 SQIVND (reference sequence). The CDR3 is 15 residues long. V lost 4 bases and J lost 0; bases outside the gene matches: 2.

V is TRBV15 and J is TRBJ2-5; D unresolved. V shed 3 bases and J shed 2 bases, with 10 bases lying between them. Germline lookup yields CDR1 LNHNV and CDR2 YYDKDF (reference sequence). This CDR3 contains 14 residues. The DNA of the CDR3 is TGTGCCACCAGCAGCCAGAGGTGGCAAGAGACCCAGTACTTC. Its translation: CATSSQRWQETQYF.

The genes are TRBV7-7 and TRBJ2-7, with 7 bases identical to TRBD1. Trimming took 5 bases from V and 3 from J; bases not matched to a gene: 10. Germline V gives CDR1 SSHAT, CDR2 FNYEAQ (reference sequence). The CDR3 length is 15 residues. CDR3 sequence reads: CASSLSDRRHYEQYF. CDR3 coding DNA: TGTGCCAGCAGCCTCTCGGACAGGCGACACTACGAGCAGTACTTC. The full variable domain, in which reference TRBV7-7 and TRBJ2-7 provide the parts outside the CDR3, is GAGVSQSPRYKVTKRGQDVTLRCDPISSHATLYWYQQALGQGPEFLTYFNYEAQPDKSGLPSDRFSAERPEGSISTLTIQRTEQRDSAMYRCASSLSDRRHYEQYFGPGTRLTVT.

This chain connects TRBV6-2 or TRBV6-3 to TRBJ2-7; TRBD1 aligns across 9 bases. The CDR3 covers 13 residues. The V segment lost 6 bases and the J segment 7 bases; nucleotides outside the gene matches: 7. CDR1 is MNHEY, CDR2 SVGEGT, per germline. In DNA form, the CDR3 reads TGTGCCAGCAGCGAACAGGGGGCGGGGGAGCAGTACTTC. Its protein is CASSEQGAGEQYF.

This chain links TRBV6-5 with TRBJ2-6; D unresolved. Germline CDR1 is MNHEY and CDR2 is SVGAGI. This CDR3 contains 15 residues. The germline V and J ends were trimmed by 6 bases and 4 bases, with 13 bases remaining between them. As DNA, the CDR3 is TGTGCCAGCAGGGTGCAGGCATCCGGGGCCAACGTCCTGACTTTC. This encodes CASRVQASGANVLTF.

This chain links TRBV6-6 with TRBJ2-2; D gene unclear. V lost 0 bases and J 2 bases, leaving 4 bases between the germline ends. The CDR3 consists of 14 residues. Per germline, CDR1 MNHNY and CDR2 SVGAGI (reference sequence). The CDR3 DNA reads TGTGCCAGCAGTTACTCGAGAAACACCGGGGAGCTGTTTTTT. Its translation is CASSYSRNTGELFF.

The rearrangement uses TRBV7-8 and TRBJ2-1, with D tentatively TRBD1 (5 bases). Germline V gene sequence: CDR1 SGHVS, CDR2 FQNEAQ. V shed 6 bases and J shed 9 bases, with 24 bases lying between them. The CDR3 spans 16 residues. The DNA for the CDR3 is TGTGCCAGCAGTTCCTTTCTAGTAGTCGACAGTAGTGAGCAGTTCTTC. Protein: CASSSFLVVDSSEQFF.

The chain carries TRBV6-4 and TRBJ2-3; 9 bases line up with TRBD2. The CDR3 extends over 16 amino acids. V was pared by 8 bases and J by 0 bases, with 9 bases of the junction left unmatched. Germline CDR1 MRHNA, CDR2 SNTAGT. CDR3 region: CASPTLAGTSTDTQYF. CDR3 in DNA: TGTGCCAGCCCTACTCTAGCGGGGACTAGCACAGATACGCAGTATTTT.

The gene calls are TRBV14 and TRBJ2-7, with a tentative D call TRBD2 (5 bases). Germline V gene data show CDR1 as SGHDN and CDR2 as FVKESK. The CDR3 has 15 amino acids. V was cut by 0 bases and J by 6 bases, with 15 bases left in between. DNA for the CDR3: TGTGCCAGCAGCCAAGACTATCCACGGAGGTTCGAGCAGTACTTC. Its translation: CASSQDYPRRFEQYF.

This clone has a handful of counts. The chain joins TRBV5-5 to TRBJ1-1, with D possibly being TRBD1 (5 bases). Germline V CDR1 and CDR2: SGHKS, YYEKEE (reference sequence). Trimming removed 1 base at V and 3 bases at J, with 10 bases between. This CDR3 region has 14 residues. The CDR3 DNA sequence: TGTGCCAGCAGCTTGTTAACAGGTTACACTGAAGCTTTCTTT. It codes for CASSLLTGYTEAFF.

This clone was recorded a few times. The chain employs TRBV7-2 and TRBJ1-2; 7 nucleotides align to TRBD1. Germline CDR1 SGHTA, CDR2 FQGNSA. The CDR3 has 15 residues. J gave up 4 bases and V 1 base, and 6 bases lay outside the gene matches. DNA for the CDR3: TGTGCCAGCAGCTTAGGTCAGGGGGTGGGCTATGGCTACACCTTC. This encodes CASSLGQGVGYGYTF.

This clone was picked up a small number of times. V is TRBV18 and J is TRBJ2-2; the D gene is possibly TRBD1 (6 bases). Trimming took off 8 bases at V and 4 bases at J, with 11 bases between the two ends. Germline V gene data show CDR1 as KGHSH and CDR2 as LQKENI. This CDR3 spans 13 amino acids. The CDR3 DNA is TGTGCCAGCGTGGGGGCAGGCACCGGGGAGCTGTTTTTT. Translated, it gives CASVGAGTGELFF.

The CDR3 loop is CASSGRTSGSYEQYF. DNA of the CDR3: TGCGCCAGCAGCGGGAGGACTAGCGGGAGTTACGAGCAGTACTTC. The rearrangement uses TRBV5-1 and TRBJ2-7; TRBD2 matches 13 bases. Germline V gene sequence: CDR1 SGHRS, CDR2 YFSETQ. There are 15 residues in the CDR3. V shed 4 bases, J shed 4 bases, and the junction held 5 bases outside the gene matches.

The rearrangement links TRBV28 to TRBJ2-2; 8 bases line up with TRBD1. J gave up 8 bases and V 6 bases, and 11 bases lay outside the gene matches. The CDR3 has 15 residues. Germline assignment: CDR1 MDHEN and CDR2 SYDVKM. The CDR3 loop reads CASRASGQGRGELFF. The CDR3 bases are TGTGCCAGCAGGGCAAGCGGACAGGGCCGAGGGGAGCTGTTTTTT.

The rearrangement links TRBV7-8 to TRBJ2-2; TRBD1 aligns across 10 bases. Trimming at V came to 5 bases and at J to 9 bases, leaving 15 bases not matched to a gene. Germline V gene sequence: CDR1 SGHVS, CDR2 FQNEAQ. CDR3 size: 17 residues. The CDR3 sequence is CASSPYRGQGVGWELFF. The CDR3 region has the DNA TGTGCCAGCAGCCCATACCGAGGACAGGGGGTTGGTTGGGAGCTGTTTTTT. Using reference TRBV7-8 and TRBJ2-2 for the parts outside the CDR3, the full variable domain is GAGVSQSPRYKVAKRGQDVALRCDPISGHVSLFWYQQALGQGPEFLTYFQNEAQLDKSGLPSDRFFAERPEGSVSTLKIQRTQQEDSAVYLCASSPYRGQGVGWELFFGEGSRLTVL.

The chain uses TRBV24-1 and TRBJ2-1, with 7 bases identical to TRBD2. Germline V CDR1 and CDR2: KGHDR, SFDVKD. This CDR3 has 15 amino acids. V dropped 5 bases and J dropped 4; count of bases not matched to a gene: 7. The CDR3 spells CATSASGRSYNEQFF. The CDR3 bases are TGTGCCACCAGTGCTAGCGGCCGTTCATACAATGAGCAGTTCTTC.

The genes are TRBV28 and TRBJ2-7, with TRBD2 identical over 9 bases. The CDR3 sequence is 14 residues long. Germline V lookup: CDR1 MDHEN, CDR2 SYDVKM. The ends lost 5 bases at V and 3 bases at J; junction bases unmatched: 5. The CDR3 here is CASSGGLADYEQYF. DNA of the CDR3: TGTGCCAGCAGTGGGGGACTAGCCGACTACGAGCAGTACTTC. Combining the CDR3 with reference TRBV28 and TRBJ2-7 gives the whole variable domain DVKVTQSSRYLVKRTGEKVFLECVQDMDHENMFWYRQDPGLGLRLIYFSYDVKMKEKGDIPEGYSVSREKKERFSLILESASTNQTSMYLCASSGGLADYEQYFGPGTRLTVT.

This chain joins TRBV5-1 and TRBJ1-3, with D perhaps matching TRBD1 (6 bases). This CDR3 comprises 15 residues. The V gene lost 6 bases and the J gene lost 2 bases, with 15 bases spanning the gap. The germline V gene encodes CDR1 SGHRS and CDR2 YFSETQ. The CDR3 spells CASNLGGATGNTIYF. The DNA for the CDR3 is TGCGCCAGCAACCTGGGGGGGGCCACTGGAAACACCATATATTTT.